This T cell receptor (beta chain) came from a study of blood T cells in healthy people across ages. The germline V gene encodes CDR1 ENHRY and CDR2 SYGVKD. V was clipped by 11 bases and J by 7 bases, with 17 bases between them. There are 12 residues in the CDR3. The second PCR ran roughly 7 to 11 cycles with a sample-barcoded 5' primer and J-beta primers. TCRdb called the 5' RACE reads again in MiXCR, with one record for every CDR3 protein. The table records over 1,200,000 distinct CDR3 sequences, around 55% of them present only once. This clonotype was obtained from a man in his late teens or twenties in good health. What was sequenced was blood. The chain is built from TRBV10-3 and TRBJ1-2; no reliable D call. Here the CDR3 DNA reads TGTGCCGGTGGAGGTTCTTCGTTTGGCTACACCTTC. It yields the protein CAGGGSSFGYTF.